This T cell receptor (beta chain) is from a study of OX40 agonist ivuxolimab in advanced cancers. The method was immunoSEQ multiplex PCR; TCRdb's version includes in-frame clones alone and lacks a portion of them. The sample has 80,000 to 90,000 clones, roughly 80% seen once. In its sample, this clone was seen once. The germline V gene has CDR1 MGHRA and CDR2 YSYEKL. This CDR3 has 13 residues. V dropped 2 bases and J dropped 7 bases, with 11 bases sitting between them. The sample was CD4+ or CD8+ T cells sorted from blood, taken in a trial of the OX40 agonist ivuxolimab. The clonotype was recovered from an adult with an advanced solid tumor such as melanoma, head and neck, liver or kidney cancer. The chain carries TRBV4-1 and TRBJ1-1, with D unclear. The CDR3, as DNA: TGCGCCAGCAGCCAACACAGTCTTTATGAAGCTTTCTTT. Its translation: CASSQHSLYEAFF.